This T cell receptor (beta chain) comes out of a study of cytomegalovirus exposure and HLA in healthy donors (dated 2017 in TCRdb). Looking at the study overall: An earlier analysis of several hundred of the donors reported approximately 280 Gb of sequence data and roughly 120 million unique TCR beta sequences obtained from about 179 million T cells. A separate validation cohort of roughly 120 different subjects was used in addition to the approximately 700-subject first cohort. An earlier analysis of more than 450 of the donors used high-throughput TCR beta sequencing to judge whether each TCR beta V gene segment behaved as functional or pseudogenic. Across approximately 400 genotyped donors of the cohort, an average of roughly 250,000 unique TCR beta nucleotide sequences per donor were sequenced, and 15% to 20% of those sequences were non-productive. A later genetic analysis took genome-wide SNP genotypes for about 65% of the 666 donors and used that subset as a discovery cohort. A few DR-DQ haplotypes were handled as single units for association and clustering because linkage in the cohort was strong. Typing coverage varied by locus: 629-630 donors for A, B, C, DRB1 and DQB1; more than 500 for DQA1; more than 600 for DPA1; approximately 470 for DPB1. A later analysis re-analyzed previously published TCR beta repertoires from 550 to 700 donors and added high-resolution HLA genotyping to study TCR occurrence patterns. The study aimed to test whether signatures of past pathogen exposure could be identified by cataloging public T cell receptors. Using immunosequencing, the study profiled T cell repertoires from 666 subjects and related those repertoires to cytomegalovirus serostatus. Donor age, sex, ethnicity and CMV serostatus were compiled alongside the repertoire data. Every repertoire in the discovery cohort had been generated on one and the same sequencing platform. The genetic ancestry cluster associated with self-reported Caucasian donors included approximately 85% of the roughly 400 genotyped donors. To predict cytomegalovirus infection status, the study brought together high-throughput TCR immunosequencing, statistical association of individual TCRs with disease status, and machine learning. Class I and class II HLA loci were covered by the typing at four-digit resolution. An early release that covered roughly 600 HLA-typed donors contained approximately 300 gigabases of sequencing data and 75 million to 100 million unique TCR sequences. Rather than using new phenotypic data, the later analysis identified candidate immune exposures from TCR beta sequences and from how often those sequences occurred across donors.

To prepare the library, the immunoSEQ multiplex PCR assay was applied. The multiplex PCR relied on a mix of 60 forward primers for TCR Vbeta segments and 13 reverse primers for TCR Jbeta segments. A multiplex PCR assay on genomic DNA amplified the CDR3 region of rearranged TCR beta genes. The amplified TCR beta libraries were sequenced on the Illumina HiSeq System as 87-base-pair reads. Per the original workflow: In a later analysis, about 80 million unique TCR beta chains were counted across the roughly 610 repertoires, and roughly 11 million of these chains were shared by at least two donors. To remove PCR and sequencing errors, raw reads were error-corrected and collapsed into unique sequences using a nearest-neighbor algorithm that merged closely related sequences. V, D and J gene segments were assigned by aligning CDR3 sequences to IMGT reference sequences. For a sequence to be retained, at least a six-nucleotide match to both a V gene segment and a J gene segment was required. A rearrangement counted as productive if the CDR3 had no stop codons and remained in frame with V and J, and every other rearrangement counted as non-productive. Following IMGT convention, CDR3 was defined as the stretch from the second conserved V-encoded cysteine to the conserved J-encoded phenylalanine. The earlier analysis of about 610 of the donors excluded sequences that lacked an unambiguous match to a single V gene segment. In an earlier analysis of several hundred of the donors, V segments were called functional above 56.7% productive rearrangements and were called segregating when the between-donor standard deviation exceeded 5%. A statistical classification framework was built to diagnose cytomegalovirus status from the catalog of TCR beta chain sequences. A later analysis assigned V and J genes by comparing TCR nucleotide sequences with IMGT/GENE-DB human TR gene sequences. In a later analysis, CDR3 sequences and most-parsimonious VDJ recombination scenarios were assigned using the TCRdist pipeline. In a later analysis, each TCR beta chain was defined by its CDR3 amino acid sequence together with its V-gene family, and reads without a unique V-gene family were excluded. In a later analysis, several hundred highly shared, low-generation-probability nucleotide sequences were removed to address suspected cross-contamination and a sequencing artifact. In a later analysis, a clonal expansion index was calculated for each public chain from normalized within-repertoire ranks of inferred template counts. A later analysis computed generation probabilities with a VDJ recombination model fitted to out-of-frame rearrangements, and checked the results against IGoR. In a later analysis, TCR-TCR, TCR-HLA and TCR-CMV co-occurrence was scored with hypergeometric tests, and a repertoire-size bias correction was applied to TCR pairs. A later analysis estimated false discovery rates by permuting HLA or CMV assignments 20 times. In a later analysis, co-occurring TCRs were grouped using DBSCAN, and TCRdist sequence similarity was added for clustering within HLA-allele-positive subsets. For co-occurrence clustering, repertoires with fewer than 30,000 or more than 120,000 public chains were excluded, along with roughly 5 repertoires with anomalous nucleotide sharing. Sourced from immuneACCESS, this table was stored by TCRdb with only in-frame sequences that have V and J called. A share of the clones is absent; for the studies checked, an unresolved V gene accounts for under half, and the remainder has no known explanation. The DNA gave D and trimming, while V, J and clone size come from that table. This sample lists 90,000 to 100,000 clones; roughly three fifths were detected once. The ten largest make up under 5% of the sample.

The cohort comprised 710 or so healthy bone marrow donors. All cohort members were sampled while nominally healthy, although unrecorded immune exposures were likely present. The donor tested CMV seronegative and was one of the 352 seronegative cohort members. A peripheral blood sample was provided by each donor, and peripheral blood mononuclear cells were used for TCR beta sequencing. The Qiagen DNeasy Blood Extraction Kit was used to extract genomic DNA from the blood cell samples. Spanning cysteine to phenylalanine, the CDR3 consists of 16 amino acids. The DNA shown is the 48-base CDR3, in frame from base 1. V gives up 3 bases and J gives up 10 bases, and the segment between their germline ends measures 24 bases. As encoded in the germline V gene, CDR1 is KGHSH while CDR2 is LQKENI. Overall study results and their limits: A further reported finding was that TCR beta sequences accurately predicted the HLA-A and HLA-B alleles for most subjects in the first cohort. A later analysis reported that several top co-occurrence clusters appeared linked to parvovirus B19, influenza, CMV and Epstein-Barr virus. Because HLA typing was missing for some donors at each locus, association tests included only the typed subset. Linkage disequilibrium might explain the correlated functional status among segregating V segments, but an unknown experimental factor could not be ruled out. According to the authors, the approach could potentially be generalized to other disease states and immunological phenotypes. A total of some 180 TCR beta chains were listed by the study as associated with cytomegalovirus. The sequencing pipeline was judged likely to have produced a cluster of highly shared sequence variants as a technical artifact. The 87-base-pair reads could not distinguish some IMGT-functional V segments, including TRBV6-2 and TRBV6-3, so those segments were excluded. In vitro tests confirmed that a few of the cytomegalovirus-associated TCR beta chains recognize cytomegalovirus antigens. The classifier was reported to diagnose cytomegalovirus status with high specificity and sensitivity in both the original and validation cohorts. Only TCR beta chains were sequenced in this cohort, and the absence of alpha or paired-chain data limited detectable features. The presence/absence analyses assumed that sequencing depth was roughly uniform across donors, and that assumption may not be true. In a later analysis, TCR association rates were found to vary across HLA loci, with the most associated TCRs seen for DRB1 alleles and the fewest for HLA-C alleles. A later analysis found that most CMV-associated TCR beta chains appeared HLA-restricted, with HLA associations seemingly driven largely by CMV exposure. For the cohort, immune exposure information was limited to CMV serostatus. When HLA alleles, especially DR and DQ, strongly co-occurred, attributing TCR associations to individual alleles was difficult. An earlier analysis of approximately 570 of the donors showed that most TCR beta V segments appeared in productive rearrangements either about 87% or about 30% of the time, which broadly matched IMGT annotations. Compared with the approximately 720-donor mean, donors in an Asian-associated ancestry cluster had fewer N-insertions in productive TCRs, according to a later genetic analysis. V-gene and J-gene trimming of TCR beta chains was associated with a missense DCLRE1C variant in a later genetic analysis, and the association was replicated in an independent cohort. Roughly 17 rarely observed V segments, including chromosome 9 orphons, were excluded from the earlier analysis of several hundred of the donors because counts were too low. Specific HLA alleles were associated with some 15,000 TCR beta sequences at a false discovery rate of 0.05 in a later analysis. A later analysis found that HLA-associated TCR beta chains were more clonally expanded and had lower generation probabilities than equally common non-associated chains. Most TCR sequences were seen in very few donors, while some public TCRs were found in many individuals.

Details on this clone: The antigen this receptor binds is unknown. Base quality data are lacking; no much larger clone is found one base away.

This receptor was obtained from a man aged 25 to 45 in good health and CMV-seronegative. Sequenced: PBMCs. The chain is made from TRBV18 and TRBJ1-1; TRBD1 is possibly the D segment (6 matching bases). The DNA sequence is given as TGTGCCAGCTCACCGGCGGGTATAGGGGGAGCCAAGGGAGCTTTCTTT. This gives the protein CASSPAGIGGAKGAFF.